This is a list of T cell receptor beta chains from one sample in a study of read filtering for tumor transcriptome and immune sequencing. TCRdb called the reads again in MiXCR, with one record for every CDR3 protein. The sample yields 39,000 or so distinct CDR3 sequences, 13% seen once. Sequenced input: a population of CD138-negative cells sorted from bone marrow. The receptors derive from a donor at least 40 years old with multiple myeloma. Each CDR3 is given with its conserved first and last residue. The D gene is left open where the match is weak. Part of the rows lack a size; the others show once, few, many or a class for expanded clones.

TRBD2 | TRBJ2-7 | TRBV5-1 | . | CASSPRGGRAGDEQYF | TGTGCCAGCAGCCCGCGGGGTGGGAGGGCCGGGGACGAGCAGTACTTC
. | TRBJ1-2 | TRBV19 | . | CASNGGPDAGYTF | TGTGCCAGTAATGGGGGGCCGGATGCTGGCTACACCTTC
. | TRBJ1-4 | TRBV20-1 | . | CSALFGAGEGLFF | TGCAGTGCCCTCTTCGGGGCAGGGGAGGGACTGTTTTTT
. | TRBJ2-1 | TRBV5-4 | many | CASSPADYQYSEQFF | TGTGCCAGCAGCCCGGCCGACTATCAGTACAGTGAGCAGTTCTTC
. | TRBJ2-6 | TRBV19 | many | CASSIPHLKGANVLTF | TGTGCCAGTAGTATTCCCCATTTGAAGGGGGCCAACGTCCTGACTTTC
. | TRBJ1-1 | TRBV27 | . | CASSSDTRGPEAFF | TGTGCCAGCAGTTCGGACACACGTGGGCCTGAAGCTTTCTTT
. | TRBJ1-1 | TRBV4-3 | many | CASSQAGEAFF | TGCGCCAGCAGCCAAGCGGGAGAAGCTTTCTTT
TRBD1 | TRBJ1-3 | TRBV6-1 | few | CASSEVWQGVSGNTIYF | TGTGCCAGCAGTGAAGTTTGGCAGGGGGTTTCTGGAAACACCATATATTTT
. | TRBJ2-1 | TRBV5-1 | many | CASSLAYNTLDEQFF | TGCGCCAGCAGCTTGGCGTACAACACTCTCGATGAGCAGTTCTTC
. | TRBJ1-5 | TRBV2 | many | CASSGLDLSNQPQHF | TGTGCCAGCAGTGGGCTGGACCTAAGCAATCAGCCCCAGCATTTT
TRBD2 | TRBJ2-2 | TRBV12-3/TRBV12-4 | many | CASSLEGLAGRAGELFF | TGTGCCAGCAGTTTAGAAGGACTAGCGGGAAGAGCCGGGGAGCTGTTTTTT
. | TRBJ1-4 | TRBV4-1 | many | CASSKGTASQTNEKLFF | TGCGCCAGCAGTAAAGGAACGGCTTCACAGACTAATGAAAAACTGTTTTTT
TRBD1 | TRBJ2-7 | TRBV9 | . | CASSVDGTEANEQYF | TGTGCCAGCAGCGTAGACGGGACAGAGGCCAACGAGCAGTACTTC
TRBD2 | TRBJ2-2 | TRBV6-1 | . | CASSEEGLHYTGELFF | TGTGCCAGCAGTGAGGAGGGACTACACTACACCGGGGAGCTGTTTTTT
. | TRBJ1-2 | TRBV29-1 | many | CSVVLGSGYTF | TGCAGCGTTGTATTGGGCTCTGGCTACACCTTC
. | TRBJ2-3 | TRBV7-9 | . | CASSLDKGVTDTQYF | TGTGCCAGCAGCCTCGACAAAGGTGTCACAGATACGCAGTATTTT